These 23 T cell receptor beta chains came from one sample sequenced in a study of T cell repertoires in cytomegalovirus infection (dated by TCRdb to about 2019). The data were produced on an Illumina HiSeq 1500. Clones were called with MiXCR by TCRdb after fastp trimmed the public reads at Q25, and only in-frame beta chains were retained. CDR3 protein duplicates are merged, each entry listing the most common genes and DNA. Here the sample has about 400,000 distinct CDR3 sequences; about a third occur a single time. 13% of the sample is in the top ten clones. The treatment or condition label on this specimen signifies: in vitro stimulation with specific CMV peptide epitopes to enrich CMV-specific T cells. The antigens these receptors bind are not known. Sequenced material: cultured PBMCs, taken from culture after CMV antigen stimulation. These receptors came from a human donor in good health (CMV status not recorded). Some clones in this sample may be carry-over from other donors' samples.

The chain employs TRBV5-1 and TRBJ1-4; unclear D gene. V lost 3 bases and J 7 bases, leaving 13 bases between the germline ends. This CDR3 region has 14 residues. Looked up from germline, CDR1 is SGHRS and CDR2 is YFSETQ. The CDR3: CASSSKEVGEKLFF. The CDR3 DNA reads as TGCGCCAGCAGCTCGAAGGAGGTTGGTGAAAAACTGTTTTTT.

The CDR3 region is CASIRDSTDTQYF. CDR3 DNA sequence: TGTGCCAGCATCCGGGACTCCACAGATACGCAGTATTTT. The rearrangement uses TRBV28 and TRBJ2-3, with D possibly matching TRBD2 (6 bases). Germline V gives CDR1 MDHEN, CDR2 SYDVKM. The CDR3 runs 13 residues. V gave up 7 bases and J gave up 2 bases, with 10 bases separating them.

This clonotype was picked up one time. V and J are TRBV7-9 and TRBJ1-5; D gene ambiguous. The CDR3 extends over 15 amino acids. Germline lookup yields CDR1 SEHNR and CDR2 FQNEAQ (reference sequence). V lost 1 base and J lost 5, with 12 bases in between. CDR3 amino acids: CASSLGGRMDQPQHF. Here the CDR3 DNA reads TGTGCCAGCAGCTTAGGAGGACGGATGGATCAGCCCCAGCATTTT.

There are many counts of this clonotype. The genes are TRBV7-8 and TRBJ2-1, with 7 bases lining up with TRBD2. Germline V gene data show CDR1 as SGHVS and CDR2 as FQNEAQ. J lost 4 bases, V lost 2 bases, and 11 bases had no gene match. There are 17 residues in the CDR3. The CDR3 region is CASSLRASGYMYNEQFF. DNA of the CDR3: TGTGCCAGCAGCTTAAGGGCTAGCGGTTACATGTACAATGAGCAGTTCTTC.

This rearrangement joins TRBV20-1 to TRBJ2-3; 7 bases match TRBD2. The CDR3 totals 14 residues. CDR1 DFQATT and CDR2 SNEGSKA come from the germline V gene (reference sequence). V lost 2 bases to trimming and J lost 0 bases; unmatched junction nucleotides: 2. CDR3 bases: TGCAGTGCTAGACTAGCGGTTAGCACAGATACGCAGTATTTT. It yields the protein CSARLAVSTDTQYF.

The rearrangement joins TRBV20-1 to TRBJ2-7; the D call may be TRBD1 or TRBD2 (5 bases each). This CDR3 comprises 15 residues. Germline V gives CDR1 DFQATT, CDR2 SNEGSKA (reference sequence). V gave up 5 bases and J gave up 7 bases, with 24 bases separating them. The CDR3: CSAPRGGSDPREQYF. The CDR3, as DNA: TGCAGTGCTCCGAGGGGTGGGAGCGACCCTAGAGAGCAGTACTTC.

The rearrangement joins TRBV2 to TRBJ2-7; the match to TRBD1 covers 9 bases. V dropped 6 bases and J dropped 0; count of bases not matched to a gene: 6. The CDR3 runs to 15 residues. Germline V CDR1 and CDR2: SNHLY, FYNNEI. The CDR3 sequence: CASRRDRDRSYEQYF. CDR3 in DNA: TGTGCCAGCAGGAGGGACAGGGACCGCTCCTACGAGCAGTACTTC. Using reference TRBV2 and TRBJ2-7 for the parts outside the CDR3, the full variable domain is EPEVTQTPSHQVTQMGQEVILRCVPISNHLYFYWYRQILGQKVEFLVSFYNNEISEKSEIFDDQFSVERPDGSNFTLKIRSTKLEDSAMYFCASRRDRDRSYEQYFGPGTRLTVT.

This CDR3 reads CASSIRSRETEAFF. CDR3 DNA sequence: TGTGCCAGTAGTATTCGAAGCAGGGAAACTGAAGCTTTCTTT. The chain employs TRBV19 and TRBJ1-1; maybe TRBD1 (5 bases). Trimming took off 3 bases at V and 5 bases at J, with 13 bases between the two ends. CDR1 is LNHDA and CDR2 is SQIVND in the germline V gene (reference sequence). The CDR3 is 14 residues long.

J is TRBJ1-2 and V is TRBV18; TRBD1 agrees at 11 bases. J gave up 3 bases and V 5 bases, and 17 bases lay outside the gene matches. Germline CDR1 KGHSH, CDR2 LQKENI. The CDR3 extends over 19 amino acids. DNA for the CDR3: TGTGCCAGCTCAGGAGTATATTGGACAGGGGGCAAGTCGGACTATGGCTACACCTTC. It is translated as CASSGVYWTGGKSDYGYTF.

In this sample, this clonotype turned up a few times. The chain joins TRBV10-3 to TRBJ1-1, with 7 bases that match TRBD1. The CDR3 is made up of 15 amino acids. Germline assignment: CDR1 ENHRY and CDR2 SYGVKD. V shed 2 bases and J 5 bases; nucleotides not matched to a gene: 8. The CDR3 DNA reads TGTGCCATCAGTGAGGAAGACAGGGAGGGGACTGAAGCTTTCTTT. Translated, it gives CAISEEDREGTEAFF.

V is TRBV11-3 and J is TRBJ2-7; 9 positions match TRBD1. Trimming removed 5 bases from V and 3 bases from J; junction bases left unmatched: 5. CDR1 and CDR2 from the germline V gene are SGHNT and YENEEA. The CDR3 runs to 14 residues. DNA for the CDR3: TGTGCCAGCAGCGAGGGACAGGGTTACTACGAGCAGTACTTC. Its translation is CASSEGQGYYEQYF.

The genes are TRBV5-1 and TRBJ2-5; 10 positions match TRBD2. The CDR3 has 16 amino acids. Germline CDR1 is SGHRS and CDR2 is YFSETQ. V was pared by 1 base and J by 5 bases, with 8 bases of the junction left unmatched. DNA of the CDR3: TGCGCCAGCAGCTTGTCGGCTAGCGGGAGTCCGGAGACCCAGTACTTC. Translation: CASSLSASGSPETQYF.

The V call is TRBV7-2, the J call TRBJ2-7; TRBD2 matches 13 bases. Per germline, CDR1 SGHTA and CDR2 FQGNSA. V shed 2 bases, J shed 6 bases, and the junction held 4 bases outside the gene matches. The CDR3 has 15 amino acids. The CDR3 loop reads CASSLTSGRAGEQYF. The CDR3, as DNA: TGTGCCAGCAGCTTAACTAGCGGGAGGGCTGGCGAGCAGTACTTC.

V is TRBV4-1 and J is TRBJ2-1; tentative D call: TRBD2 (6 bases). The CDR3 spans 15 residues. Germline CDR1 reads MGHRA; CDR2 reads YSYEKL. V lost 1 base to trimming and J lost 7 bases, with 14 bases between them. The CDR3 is CASSQGRFGGNEQFF. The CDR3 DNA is TGCGCCAGCAGCCAAGGGAGGTTTGGGGGGAATGAGCAGTTCTTC.

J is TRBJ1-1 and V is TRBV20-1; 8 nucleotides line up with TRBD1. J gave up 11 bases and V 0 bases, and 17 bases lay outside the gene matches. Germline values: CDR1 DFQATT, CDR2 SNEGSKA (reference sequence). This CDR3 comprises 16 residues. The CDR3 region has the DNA TGCAGTGCTAGAGATCAGGCAGGGGGCGCGGGTTTTGAGGCTTTCTTT. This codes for CSARDQAGGAGFEAFF.

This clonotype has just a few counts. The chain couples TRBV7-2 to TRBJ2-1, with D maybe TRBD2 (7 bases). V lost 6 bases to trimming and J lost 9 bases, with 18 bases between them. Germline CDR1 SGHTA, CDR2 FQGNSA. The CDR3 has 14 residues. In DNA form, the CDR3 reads TGTGCCAGCAGAGTAAACCCGGGGGGCGGTGAGCAGTTCTTC. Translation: CASRVNPGGGEQFF.

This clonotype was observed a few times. CDR3 bases: TGTGCCAGCAGTTACTGGTTAGCGGGAGGCAATGAGCAGTTCTTC. Residues: CASSYWLAGGNEQFF. The J gene is TRBJ2-1, the V gene TRBV6-6; 10 nucleotides match TRBD2. Germline trimming cut 1 base from V and 6 bases from J; bases unmatched to any gene: 3. CDR3 size: 15 residues. The V gene's germline CDR1 is MNHNY and CDR2 SVGAGI (reference sequence).

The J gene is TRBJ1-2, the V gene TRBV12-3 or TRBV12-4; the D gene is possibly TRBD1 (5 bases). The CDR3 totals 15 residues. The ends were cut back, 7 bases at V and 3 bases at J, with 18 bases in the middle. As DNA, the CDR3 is TGTGCCAGCACCCTCGACGGGGCAGGACACTATGGCTACACCTTC. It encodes CASTLDGAGHYGYTF.

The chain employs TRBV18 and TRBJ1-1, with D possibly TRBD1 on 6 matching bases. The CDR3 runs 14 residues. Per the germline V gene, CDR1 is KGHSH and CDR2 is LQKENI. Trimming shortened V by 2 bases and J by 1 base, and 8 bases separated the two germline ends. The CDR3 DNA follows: TGTGCCAGCTCACCATTACAGGGGAACACTGAAGCTTTCTTT. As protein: CASSPLQGNTEAFF. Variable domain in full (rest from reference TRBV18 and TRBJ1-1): NAGVMQNPRHLVRRRGQEARLRCSPMKGHSHVYWYRQLPEEGLKFMVYLQKENIIDESGMPKERFSAEFPKEGPSILRIQQVVRGDSAAYFCASSPLQGNTEAFFGQGTRLTVV.

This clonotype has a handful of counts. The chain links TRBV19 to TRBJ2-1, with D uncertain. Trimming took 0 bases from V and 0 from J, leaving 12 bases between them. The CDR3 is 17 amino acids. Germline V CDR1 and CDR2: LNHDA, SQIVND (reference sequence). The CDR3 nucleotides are TGTGCCAGTAGTATAGAACAGAGGAGTAGCTCCTACAATGAGCAGTTCTTC. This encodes CASSIEQRSSSYNEQFF.

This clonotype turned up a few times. The DNA of the CDR3 is TGTGCCAGTAGTATACGAGGACAGGGAGATTATCAGCCCCAGCATTTT. It codes for CASSIRGQGDYQPQHF. The chain has TRBV19 and TRBJ1-5; 8 bases match TRBD1. V shed 2 bases, J shed 5 bases, and the junction held 8 bases outside the gene matches. The CDR3 totals 16 residues. The V gene's germline CDR1 is LNHDA and CDR2 SQIVND (reference sequence).

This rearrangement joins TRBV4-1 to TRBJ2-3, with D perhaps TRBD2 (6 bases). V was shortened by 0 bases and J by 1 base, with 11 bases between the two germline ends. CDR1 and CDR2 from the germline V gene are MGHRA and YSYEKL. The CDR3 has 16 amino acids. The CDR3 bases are TGCGCCAGCAGCCAAGACTTGGACTATCGCACAGATACGCAGTATTTT. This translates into CASSQDLDYRTDTQYF.

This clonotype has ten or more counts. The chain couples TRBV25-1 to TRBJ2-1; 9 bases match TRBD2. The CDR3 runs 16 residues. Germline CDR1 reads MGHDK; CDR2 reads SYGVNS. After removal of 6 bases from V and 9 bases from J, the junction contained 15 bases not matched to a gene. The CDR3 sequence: CASSSIPPSGIGEQFF. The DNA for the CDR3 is TGTGCCAGCAGCTCAATCCCCCCTAGCGGGATAGGTGAGCAGTTCTTC.